The 8 T cell receptor beta chains listed next were all sequenced from one sample in a study of CD8 T cells in ankylosing spondylitis. These TCRs are of unknown antigen specificity. Study findings and constraints: A TCR beta motif of about 8 highly homologous variants appeared characteristic of ankylosing spondylitis blood.

TCRdb itself ran the 5' RACE reads through MiXCR, one entry per CDR3 protein. The sample consists of a few hundred thousand distinct CDR3 sequences, approximately 8.2% of them appearing once. The source material was blood, either unsorted or a sorted T cell fraction (not recorded which). These receptors came from a male donor with ankylosing spondylitis.

This clonotype was detected many times. This chain links TRBV12-3 or TRBV12-4 with TRBJ2-5; 7 bases fit TRBD1. CDR3 length: 16 residues. The trim removed 0 bases at V and 1 base at J, leaving 5 bases unmatched. CDR3 DNA: TGTGCCAGCAGTTTAGCCGGGACAGCCCCCCAAGAGACCCAGTACTTC. This translates into CASSLAGTAPQETQYF.

This clonotype came up many times. The V call is TRBV6-6, the J call TRBJ2-5; 14 nucleotides match TRBD2. Germline assignment: CDR1 MNHNY and CDR2 SVGAGI (reference sequence). Trimming took 11 bases from V and 7 from J; bases not matched to a gene: 3. The CDR3 contains 12 residues. CDR3 region: CASGLAGVTQYF. CDR3 DNA: TGTGCCTCGGGACTAGCGGGAGTGACCCAGTACTTC.

This clonotype was seen at least ten times. The rearrangement links TRBV29-1 to TRBJ2-5, with D perhaps assigned TRBD1 or TRBD2 (7 bases each). With 6 bases removed from V and 5 bases from J, the gap between germline ends came to 16 bases. The CDR3 consists of 13 residues. CDR1 is SQVTM, CDR2 ANQGSEA, per germline. CDR3 sequence (DNA): TGCAGCGTCAGCGGGACAGCTGTGGAGACCCAGTACTTC. Translated: CSVSGTAVETQYF. The variable domain in full, with the rest retrieved from reference TRBV29-1 and TRBJ2-5, is SAVISQKPSRDICQRGTSLTIQCQVDSQVTMMFWYRQQPGQSLTLIATANQGSEATYESGFVIDKFPISRPNLTFSTLTVSNMSPEDSSIYLCSVSGTAVETQYFGPGTRLLVL.

The chain's CDR3 is CASSLGLWHSRDNEQFF. CDR3 bases: TGTGCCAGCAGCTTAGGACTCTGGCACTCCCGTGACAATGAGCAGTTCTTC. The V and J genes are TRBV7-6 and TRBJ2-1; unclear D gene. Germline assignment: CDR1 SGHVS and CDR2 FNYEAQ. The V gene lost 1 base and the J gene lost 5 bases, with 18 bases spanning the gap. This CDR3 contains 17 residues.

This clonotype was detected a few times. The CDR3: CATSRDRRGLQQDTQYF. The CDR3 DNA reads TGTGCCACCAGCAGAGATCGGCGCGGACTACAACAAGATACGCAGTATTTT. The chain employs TRBV15 and TRBJ2-3; possibly TRBD2 for D (6 bases). Trimming stripped 0 bases from V and 5 bases from J, with 18 bases between. CDR1 and CDR2 (germline): LNHNV, YYDKDF (reference sequence). The CDR3 is 17 residues long.

V gene TRBV11-3 combines with J gene TRBJ2-1; 8 positions match TRBD2. The V segment lost 2 bases and the J segment 0 bases; nucleotides outside the gene matches: 6. Germline V gene data show CDR1 as SGHNT and CDR2 as YENEEA. The CDR3 sequence is 17 residues long. CDR3 protein: CASSLNPLAGSYNEQFF. Here the CDR3 DNA reads TGTGCCAGCAGCTTAAACCCTCTAGCGGGCTCCTACAATGAGCAGTTCTTC.

The V and J genes are TRBV6-2 or TRBV6-3 and TRBJ1-5; a possible D gene is TRBD1 (5 bases). The V end lost 1 base, the J end lost 4 bases, and 11 bases lay between the germline ends. This CDR3 is built from 15 residues. The germline V gene encodes CDR1 MNHEY and CDR2 SVGEGT. In nucleotides, the CDR3 is TGTGCCAGCAGTTACTTGGCAGGGCTAAATCAGCCCCAGCATTTT. Translated: CASSYLAGLNQPQHF.

This clonotype was counted ten times or more. The chain employs TRBV2 and TRBJ2-2, with D hard to call. This CDR3 spans 13 amino acids. V was cut by 7 bases and J by 0 bases, with 6 bases left in between. CDR1 and CDR2 from the germline V gene are SNHLY and FYNNEI. CDR3 DNA: TGTGCCAGCAAGAGTACGAACACCGGGGAGCTGTTTTTT. Translated: CASKSTNTGELFF. Looking up the rest from reference TRBV2 and TRBJ2-2 gives the full variable domain: EPEVTQTPSHQVTQMGQEVILRCVPISNHLYFYWYRQILGQKVEFLVSFYNNEISEKSEIFDDQFSVERPDGSNFTLKIRSTKLEDSAMYFCASKSTNTGELFFGEGSRLTVL.